This entry lists 23 T cell receptor beta chains sequenced from one sample in a study of OX40 agonist ivuxolimab in advanced cancers. Some clones are missing from TCRdb's copy, which holds only in-frame ones; the method was immunoSEQ multiplex PCR. The top ten hold around 0.78% of the sample, which has some 80,000 clones, 70% to 90% seen once. Source: CD4+ or CD8+ T cells sorted from blood, taken in a trial of the OX40 agonist ivuxolimab. Receptor source: an adult with an advanced solid tumor such as melanoma, head and neck, liver or kidney cancer.

The rearrangement joins TRBV6-5 to TRBJ2-7; 8 bases fit TRBD1. Germline V CDR1 and CDR2: MNHEY, SVGAGI. This CDR3 has 15 residues. V shed 4 bases, J shed 1 base, and the junction held 6 bases outside the gene matches. CDR3 protein: CASSLNGQGSYEQYF. The CDR3 DNA reads as TGTGCCAGCAGTTTAAACGGACAGGGATCCTACGAGCAGTACTTC.

The chain is built from TRBV2 and TRBJ1-2, with no clear D. The CDR3 spans 12 residues. CDR1 SNHLY and CDR2 FYNNEI come from the germline V gene. The V end lost 7 bases, the J end lost 7 bases, and 13 bases lay between the germline ends. DNA of the CDR3: TGTGCCAGCACGGGCGAGACGAGTGGCTACACCTTC. It yields the protein CASTGETSGYTF.

The gene calls are TRBV4-1 and TRBJ1-5; D not certain. V gave up 0 bases and J gave up 5 bases, with 11 bases separating them. Germline V lookup: CDR1 MGHRA, CDR2 YSYEKL. The CDR3 covers 15 residues. CDR3 in DNA: TGCGCCAGCAGCCAAGAATATCGTCCGTATCAGCCCCAGCATTTT. Amino acid sequence: CASSQEYRPYQPQHF.

This chain links TRBV7-8 with TRBJ1-6; tentatively, D is TRBD1 (6 bases). This CDR3 spans 13 amino acids. Trimming stripped 5 bases from V and 8 bases from J, with 10 bases between. Germline V gene lookup returns CDR1 SGHVS and CDR2 FQNEAQ. In DNA, the CDR3 is TGTGCCAGCAGCAGGGGGTACGATTCACCCCTCCACTTT. Its protein product is CASSRGYDSPLHF.

V is TRBV30 and J is TRBJ2-3, with 9 bases identical to TRBD2. The ends lost 2 bases at V and 4 bases at J; junction bases unmatched: 4. Germline V gene data show CDR1 as GTSNPN and CDR2 as SVGIG (reference sequence). CDR3 length: 14 residues. CDR3 sequence: CAWSLAGISDTQYF. The CDR3, as DNA: TGTGCCTGGAGTCTAGCGGGGATTTCAGATACGCAGTATTTT.

The chain links TRBV7-2 to TRBJ2-5, with unresolved D. This CDR3 has 13 amino acids. CDR1 and CDR2 from the germline V gene are SGHTA and FQGNSA. V was clipped by 2 bases and J by 8 bases, with 12 bases between them. The CDR3 spells CASSLNRGKTQYF. The CDR3 coding sequence is TGTGCCAGCAGCTTAAACCGAGGAAAAACCCAGTACTTC.

This chain connects TRBV7-3 to TRBJ2-6; TRBD1 might be the D (6 bases). CDR3 size: 15 residues. The V end lost 5 bases, the J end lost 1 base, and 9 bases lay between the germline ends. Per germline, CDR1 SGHTA and CDR2 FQGTGA. In DNA, the CDR3 is TGTGCCAGCAGCCCACAGGGATCTGGGGCCAACGTCCTGACTTTC. It translates to CASSPQGSGANVLTF.

V gene TRBV18 combines with J gene TRBJ1-2, with TRBD1 identical over 7 bases. The CDR3 has 14 amino acids. Trimming at V came to 3 bases and at J to 3 bases, leaving 4 bases not matched to a gene. CDR1 is KGHSH and CDR2 is LQKENI in the germline V gene. The CDR3 protein is CASSPDRDHYGYTF. The CDR3, as DNA: TGTGCCAGCTCACCCGACAGGGATCACTATGGCTACACCTTC.

V usage is TRBV10-1 and J usage is TRBJ2-7; D is unclear. V lost 5 bases and J lost 4, with 15 bases in between. This CDR3 has 14 amino acids. CDR1 is WNHNN, CDR2 SYGVQD, per germline (reference sequence). The CDR3 is CASSLGRIPYEQYF. In nucleotides, the CDR3 is TGCGCCAGCAGTCTCGGACGGATTCCGTACGAGCAGTACTTC.

The chain couples TRBV7-2 to TRBJ2-7; tentatively, D is TRBD1 or TRBD2 (5 bases each). CDR1 is SGHTA, CDR2 FQGNSA, per germline. The germline V and J ends were trimmed by 5 bases and 2 bases, with 19 bases remaining between them. This CDR3 is built from 16 residues. The CDR3 bases are TGTGCCAGCAGCCCAAGCATCGGGGACGGACCCTACGAGCAGTACTTC. Protein: CASSPSIGDGPYEQYF.

This chain joins TRBV2 and TRBJ2-3; TRBD1 is a possible D gene (5 bases). From germline, CDR1 is SNHLY and CDR2 FYNNEI. This CDR3 region has 15 residues. The ends were cut back, 4 bases at V and 0 bases at J, with 11 bases in the middle. The CDR3 nucleotides read TGTGCCAGCAGTGTCGCAGGGATAAGCACAGATACGCAGTATTTT. Its translation: CASSVAGISTDTQYF.

The sample holds one count of this clone. V and J are TRBV19 and TRBJ1-2; 8 bases agree with TRBD1. V lost 5 bases and J lost 7; bases outside the gene matches: 6. The CDR3 extends over 13 amino acids. Looked up from germline, CDR1 is LNHDA and CDR2 is SQIVND (reference sequence). The CDR3 DNA follows: TGTGCCAGTAGTGACAGGGGAGTATCTGGCTACACCTTC. It yields the protein CASSDRGVSGYTF.

The V call is TRBV6-5, the J call TRBJ1-4; D is possibly TRBD1 (6 bases). With 0 bases removed from V and 8 bases from J, the gap between germline ends came to 13 bases. CDR1 is MNHEY and CDR2 is SVGAGI in the germline V gene. This CDR3 comprises 15 residues. The CDR3 sequence: CASSYSKDSGEKLFF. CDR3 nucleotides: TGTGCCAGCAGTTACTCGAAGGACAGTGGCGAAAAACTGTTTTTT.

This chain links TRBV30 with TRBJ2-1; D may match TRBD1 or TRBD2 (6 bases each). The CDR3 has 14 residues. The ends were cut back, 1 base at V and 10 bases at J, with 17 bases in the middle. Germline CDR1 is GTSNPN and CDR2 is SVGIG (reference sequence). CDR3 region: CAWSGTGAFQEQFF. The CDR3, as DNA: TGTGCCTGGAGTGGAACGGGGGCATTCCAGGAGCAGTTCTTC.

The rearrangement joins TRBV10-3 to TRBJ2-6, with D unclear. The CDR3 consists of 14 residues. CDR1 and CDR2 from the germline V gene are ENHRY and SYGVKD. V shed 3 bases and J shed 2 bases, with 5 bases lying between them. CDR3 in amino acids: CAISDRAGANVLTF. In DNA, the CDR3 is TGTGCCATCAGTGATAGAGCTGGGGCCAACGTCCTGACTTTC.

This clone was seen a handful of times. The V and J genes are TRBV29-1 and TRBJ2-3; possibly TRBD2 for D (7 bases). CDR1 is SQVTM, CDR2 ANQGSEA, per germline. V was cut by 4 bases and J by 0 bases, with 14 bases left in between. The CDR3 consists of 15 residues. The chain's CDR3 is CSVVAGAHSTDTQYF. CDR3 DNA: TGCAGCGTTGTGGCGGGGGCGCATAGCACAGATACGCAGTATTTT.

This chain uses TRBV18 with TRBJ2-1; D is unresolved. The V end was cut by 2 bases, the J end by 8 bases, with 16 bases between. In germline, CDR1 is KGHSH, CDR2 LQKENI. This CDR3 is 15 amino acids long. As DNA, the CDR3 is TGTGCCAGCTCACCATCGCTGGCCGGCGCGGATGAGCAGTTCTTC. This translates into CASSPSLAGADEQFF.

The chain uses TRBV2 and TRBJ1-5, with D perhaps matching TRBD1 (5 bases). The CDR3 length is 14 residues. The ends were cut back, 5 bases at V and 4 bases at J, with 12 bases in the middle. In germline, CDR1 is SNHLY, CDR2 FYNNEI. CDR3 coding DNA: TGTGCCAGCAGTCAGGGCGGAGGAAATCAGCCCCAGCATTTT. Residues: CASSQGGGNQPQHF.

The chain links TRBV11-2 to TRBJ2-1; D unresolved. V was cut by 1 base and J by 4 bases, with 8 bases left in between. This CDR3 region has 14 residues. CDR1 is SGHAT, CDR2 FQNNGV, per germline. CDR3 coding DNA: TGTGCCAGCAGCTTAGGCCTGACATACAATGAGCAGTTCTTC. Translated, it gives CASSLGLTYNEQFF.

The chain uses TRBV2 and TRBJ2-3; 9 bases match TRBD2. The CDR3 sequence is 15 residues long. In germline, CDR1 is SNHLY, CDR2 FYNNEI. V gave up 8 bases and J gave up 5 bases; unmatched junction bases: 11. The CDR3 protein is CASSLAGVSGDTQYF. The CDR3 nucleotides read TGTGCCAGCTCATTAGCGGGAGTCAGTGGAGATACGCAGTATTTT.

The gene calls are TRBV27 and TRBJ2-7, with 9 bases lining up with TRBD1. Germline V lookup: CDR1 MNHEY, CDR2 SMNVEV (reference sequence). J lost 2 bases, V lost 6 bases, and 2 bases had no gene match. The CDR3 sequence is 13 residues long. The CDR3 region has the DNA TGTGCCAGCAGCCGGACAGGGGCCTACGAGCAGTACTTC. Translation gives CASSRTGAYEQYF.

The chain recombines TRBV9 with TRBJ1-2, with a weak D call TRBD1 (5 bases). This CDR3 region has 15 residues. With 0 bases removed from V and 4 bases from J, the gap between germline ends came to 13 bases. CDR1 is SGDLS and CDR2 is YYNGEE in the germline V gene. The CDR3 bases are TGTGCCAGCAGCGTAGGACTGGGCGGGGCCTATGGCTACACCTTC. Amino acids: CASSVGLGGAYGYTF.

The chain carries TRBV27 and TRBJ1-5, with D unresolved. Trimming took off 0 bases at V and 4 bases at J, with 13 bases between the two ends. This CDR3 comprises 16 residues. Germline V gene sequence: CDR1 MNHEY, CDR2 SMNVEV (reference sequence). CDR3 residues: CASSLSRRAQNQPQHF. In DNA, the CDR3 is TGTGCCAGCAGTTTATCGCGCCGGGCCCAGAATCAGCCCCAGCATTTT.